What follows is one T cell receptor beta chain and its context. Its antigen remains unidentified. This sample was taken from a study of vaccination and CD4 T cells after COVID-19. Across the study: Participants received two doses of either BNT162b2 or mRNA-1273 vaccine. Post-COVID sampling occurred a median about 100 days after diagnosis (range 35 to 161).

The treatment: approximately 11-day PBMC culture with coronavirus spike peptide pools or control peptides (ViraFEST assay). Researchers used the Oncomine TCR Beta short-read assay to sequence DNA from cultured CD4+ T cells. TCRdb redid the calling of the PCR reads with MiXCR, one entry per CDR3 protein. The sample consists of roughly 16,000 distinct CDR3 sequences, 60% to 75% of them appearing once. General study points: SARS-CoV-2-reactive clonotype medians increased from about 20 to 38, not significantly.

This sequence originates from a human donor who had recovered from COVID-19. Sample: CD4+ T cells from blood, cultured in vitro.

The CDR3 DNA is TGCGCCAGCAGCTTCGGACCACCCGGCAATACGCAGTATTTT. Translating it yields CASSFGPPGNTQYF. The chain combines TRBV5-1 with TRBJ2-3; D call uncertain. V was pared by 2 bases and J by 7 bases, with 14 bases between. In germline, CDR1 is SGHRS, CDR2 YFSETQ. The CDR3 has 14 amino acids. The full variable domain, its missing parts supplied by reference TRBV5-1 and TRBJ2-3, is KAGVTQTPRYLIKTRGQQVTLSCSPISGHRSVSWYQQTPGQGLQFLFEYFSETQRNKGNFPGRFSGRQFSNSRSEMNVSTLELGDSALYLCASSFGPPGNTQYFGPGTRLTVL.